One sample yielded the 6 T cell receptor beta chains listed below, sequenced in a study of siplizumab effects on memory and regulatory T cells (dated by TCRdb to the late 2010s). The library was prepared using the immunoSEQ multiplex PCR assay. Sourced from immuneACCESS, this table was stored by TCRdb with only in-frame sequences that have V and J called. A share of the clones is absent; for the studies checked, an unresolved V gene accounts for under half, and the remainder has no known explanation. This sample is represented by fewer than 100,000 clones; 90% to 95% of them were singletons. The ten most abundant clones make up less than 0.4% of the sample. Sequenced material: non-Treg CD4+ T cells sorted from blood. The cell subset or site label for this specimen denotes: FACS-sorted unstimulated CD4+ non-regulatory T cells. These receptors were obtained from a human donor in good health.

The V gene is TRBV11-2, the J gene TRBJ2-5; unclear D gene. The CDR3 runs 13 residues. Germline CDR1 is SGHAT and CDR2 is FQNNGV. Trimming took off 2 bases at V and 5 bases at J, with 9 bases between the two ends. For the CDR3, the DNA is TGTGCCAGCAGCTTATCCTTCGGGGAGACCCAGTACTTC. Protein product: CASSLSFGETQYF.

Here the CDR3 DNA reads TGTGCCAGCAGCCCAGACAGGGTCGAGTCACCCCTCCACTTT. Translated: CASSPDRVESPLHF. This sequence joins TRBV7-8 and TRBJ1-6, with TRBD1 matching over 7 bases. The CDR3 has 14 residues. V was clipped by 5 bases and J by 10 bases; unmatched bases: 8. Germline CDR1 reads SGHVS; CDR2 reads FQNEAQ.

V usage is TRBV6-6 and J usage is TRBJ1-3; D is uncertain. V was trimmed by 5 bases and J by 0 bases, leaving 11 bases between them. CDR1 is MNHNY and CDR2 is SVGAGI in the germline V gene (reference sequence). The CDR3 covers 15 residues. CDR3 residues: CASSPGYSSGNTIYF. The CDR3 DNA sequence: TGTGCCAGCAGTCCCGGGTATTCCTCTGGAAACACCATATATTTT.

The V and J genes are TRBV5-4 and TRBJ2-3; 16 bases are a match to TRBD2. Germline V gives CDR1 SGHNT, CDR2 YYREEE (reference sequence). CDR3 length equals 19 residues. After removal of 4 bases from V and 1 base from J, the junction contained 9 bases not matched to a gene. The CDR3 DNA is TGTGCCAGCAGCCCGCCGGGACTAGCGGGGGGGCAAGGCACAGATACGCAGTATTTT. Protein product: CASSPPGLAGGQGTDTQYF.

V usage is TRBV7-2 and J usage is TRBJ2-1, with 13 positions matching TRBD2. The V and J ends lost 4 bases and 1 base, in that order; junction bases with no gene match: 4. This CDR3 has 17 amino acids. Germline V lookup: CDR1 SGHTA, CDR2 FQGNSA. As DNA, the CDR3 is TGTGCCAGCAGCTCTCGGACTAGCGGGAGTTCCTACAATGAGCAGTTCTTC. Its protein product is CASSSRTSGSSYNEQFF.

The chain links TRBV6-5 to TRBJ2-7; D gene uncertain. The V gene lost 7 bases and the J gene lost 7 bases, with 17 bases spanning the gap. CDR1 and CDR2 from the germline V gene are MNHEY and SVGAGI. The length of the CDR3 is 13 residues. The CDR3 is CASKLGLSGEQYF. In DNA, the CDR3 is TGTGCCAGCAAGCTAGGGCTCAGTGGGGAGCAGTACTTC.